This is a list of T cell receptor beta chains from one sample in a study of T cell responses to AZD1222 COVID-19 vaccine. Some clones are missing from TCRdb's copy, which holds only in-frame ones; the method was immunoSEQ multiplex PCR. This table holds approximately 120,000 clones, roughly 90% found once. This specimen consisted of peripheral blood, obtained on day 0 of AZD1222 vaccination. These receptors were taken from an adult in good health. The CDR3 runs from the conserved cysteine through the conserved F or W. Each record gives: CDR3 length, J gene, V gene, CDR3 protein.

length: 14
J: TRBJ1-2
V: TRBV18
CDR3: CASSPGQGNYGYTF

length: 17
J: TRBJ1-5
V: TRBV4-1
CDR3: CASSQDLFGGLVQPQHF

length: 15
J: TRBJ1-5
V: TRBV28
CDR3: CASYSTGDSNQPQHF

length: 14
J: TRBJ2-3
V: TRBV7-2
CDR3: CASSLSPSGGTQYF

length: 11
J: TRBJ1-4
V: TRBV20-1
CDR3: CSARDNEKLFF

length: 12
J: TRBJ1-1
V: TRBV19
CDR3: CARRALKKEAFF

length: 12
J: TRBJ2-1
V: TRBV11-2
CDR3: CASRGPGLTQFF

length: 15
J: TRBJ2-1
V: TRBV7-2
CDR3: CASSLATTRYNEQFF

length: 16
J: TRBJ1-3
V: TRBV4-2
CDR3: CASSQAASFSGNTIYF

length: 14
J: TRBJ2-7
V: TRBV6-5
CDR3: CASSYTDRDVEQYF

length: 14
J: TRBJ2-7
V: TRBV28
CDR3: CASTLTGSSYEQYF

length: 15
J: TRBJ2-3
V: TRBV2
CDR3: CASSSQGKGTDTQYF

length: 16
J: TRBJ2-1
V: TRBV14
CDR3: CASSRHGLGEGNEQFF

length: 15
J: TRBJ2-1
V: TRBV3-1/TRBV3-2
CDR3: CASSQVISSYNEQFF

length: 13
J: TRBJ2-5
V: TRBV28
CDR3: CASSWALRETQYF

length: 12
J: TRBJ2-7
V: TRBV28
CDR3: CASHERTSEQYF

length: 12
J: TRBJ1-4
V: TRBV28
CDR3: CASRPPNEKLFF

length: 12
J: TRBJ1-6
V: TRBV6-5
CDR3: CASTVGNSPLHF

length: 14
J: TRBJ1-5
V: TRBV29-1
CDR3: CSVAGGQGNQPQHF

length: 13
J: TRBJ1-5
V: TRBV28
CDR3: CASRRGGNQPQHF

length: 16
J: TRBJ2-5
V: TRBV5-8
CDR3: CASSLGTSGVQETQYF

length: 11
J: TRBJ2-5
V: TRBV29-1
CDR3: CSVDALETQYF

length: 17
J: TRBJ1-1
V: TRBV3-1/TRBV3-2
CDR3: CASSQDQRRGKSTEAFF

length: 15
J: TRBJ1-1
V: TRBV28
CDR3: CASSQPQGQNTEAFF

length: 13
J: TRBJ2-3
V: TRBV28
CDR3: CASSTLSTDTQYF

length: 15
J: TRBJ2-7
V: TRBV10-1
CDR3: CASSGQGLRAYEQYF

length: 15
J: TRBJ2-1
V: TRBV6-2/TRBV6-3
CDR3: CASSLMDSAYNEQFF

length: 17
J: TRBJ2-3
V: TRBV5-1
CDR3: CASSLATSGGASDTQYF

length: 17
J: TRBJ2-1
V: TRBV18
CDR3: CASSPPRAGGPGNEQFF

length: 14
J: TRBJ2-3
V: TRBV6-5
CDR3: CASKGRERADTQYF

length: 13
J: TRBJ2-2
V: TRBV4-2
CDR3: CASSPGGPGELFF

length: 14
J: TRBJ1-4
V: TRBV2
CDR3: CASSSGATNEKLFF

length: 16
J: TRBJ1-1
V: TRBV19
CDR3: CASSISRGRGPTEAFF

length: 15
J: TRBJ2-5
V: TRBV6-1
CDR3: CASSEGAGSLGTQYF

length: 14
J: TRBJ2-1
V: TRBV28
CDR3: CATTPAGAYNEQFF

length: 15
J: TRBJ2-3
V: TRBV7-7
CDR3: CASSLGTDSTDTQYF

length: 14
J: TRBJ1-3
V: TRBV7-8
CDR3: CASSPGSSGNTIYF

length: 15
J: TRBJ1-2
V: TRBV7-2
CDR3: CASSSGQGGSYGYTF

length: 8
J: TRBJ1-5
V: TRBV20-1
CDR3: CSVGSGHF

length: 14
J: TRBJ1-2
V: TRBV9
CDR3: CASSYGQPSYGYTF

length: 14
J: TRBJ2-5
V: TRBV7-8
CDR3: CASSLVGYQETQYF

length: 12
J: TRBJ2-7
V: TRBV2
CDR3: CASGLRAYEQYF

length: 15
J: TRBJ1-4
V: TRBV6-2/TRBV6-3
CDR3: CASSYGGWTNEKLFF

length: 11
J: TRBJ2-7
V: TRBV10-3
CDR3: CATGRAYEQYF

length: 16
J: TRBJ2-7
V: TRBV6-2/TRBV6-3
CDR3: CASSYSEGSSPDEQYF

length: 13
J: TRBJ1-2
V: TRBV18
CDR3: CASSPRTDYGYTF

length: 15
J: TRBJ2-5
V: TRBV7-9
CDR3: CASSPSGGWRETQYF

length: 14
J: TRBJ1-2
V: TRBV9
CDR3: CASSVVPDSYGYTF

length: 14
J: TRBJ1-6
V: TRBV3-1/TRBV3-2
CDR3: CASSQGQNNSPLHF

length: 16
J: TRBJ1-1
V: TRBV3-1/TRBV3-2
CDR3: CASSQDFRGRFPEAFF

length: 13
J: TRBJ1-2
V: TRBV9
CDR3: CASSDGGHHGYTF

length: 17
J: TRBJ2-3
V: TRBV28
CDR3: CASTPSDGVSRTDTQYF

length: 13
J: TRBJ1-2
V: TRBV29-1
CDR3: CSVGPQSSYGYTF